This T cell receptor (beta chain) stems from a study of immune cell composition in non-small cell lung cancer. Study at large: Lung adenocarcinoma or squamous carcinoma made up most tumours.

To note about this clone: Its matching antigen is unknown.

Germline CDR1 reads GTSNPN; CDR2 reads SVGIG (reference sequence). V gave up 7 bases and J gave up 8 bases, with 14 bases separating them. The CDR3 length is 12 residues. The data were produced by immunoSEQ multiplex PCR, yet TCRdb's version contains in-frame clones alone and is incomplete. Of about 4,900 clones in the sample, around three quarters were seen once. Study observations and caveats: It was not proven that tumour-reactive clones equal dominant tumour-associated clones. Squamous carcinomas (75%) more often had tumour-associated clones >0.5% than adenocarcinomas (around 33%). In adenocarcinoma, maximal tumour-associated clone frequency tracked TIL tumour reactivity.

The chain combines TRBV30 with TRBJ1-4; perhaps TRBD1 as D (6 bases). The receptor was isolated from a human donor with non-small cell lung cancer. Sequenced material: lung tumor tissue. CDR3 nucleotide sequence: TGTGCCTCCGATGGGACACTCGAAAAACTGTTTTTT. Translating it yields CASDGTLEKLFF.